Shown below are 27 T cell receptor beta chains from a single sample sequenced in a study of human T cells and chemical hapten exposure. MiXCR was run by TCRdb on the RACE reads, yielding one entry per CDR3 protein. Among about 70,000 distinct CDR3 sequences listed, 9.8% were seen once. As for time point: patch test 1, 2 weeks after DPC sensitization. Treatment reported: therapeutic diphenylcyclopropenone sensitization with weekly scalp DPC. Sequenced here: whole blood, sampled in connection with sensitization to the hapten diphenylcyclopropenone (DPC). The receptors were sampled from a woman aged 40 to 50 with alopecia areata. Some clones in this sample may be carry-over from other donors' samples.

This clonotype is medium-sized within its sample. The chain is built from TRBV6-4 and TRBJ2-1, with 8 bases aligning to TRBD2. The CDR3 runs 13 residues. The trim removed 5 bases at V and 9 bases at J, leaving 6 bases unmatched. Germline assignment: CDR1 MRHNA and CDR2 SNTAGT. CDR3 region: CASSSGGEGEQFF. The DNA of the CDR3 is TGTGCCAGCAGTAGCGGGGGTGAAGGTGAGCAGTTCTTC.

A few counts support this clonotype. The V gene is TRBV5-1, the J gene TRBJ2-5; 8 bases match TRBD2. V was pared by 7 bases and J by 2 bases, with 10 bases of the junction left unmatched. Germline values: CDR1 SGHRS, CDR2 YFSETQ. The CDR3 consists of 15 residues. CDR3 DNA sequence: TGCGCCAGCTGTTGGGAGCGGGAGCCTCAAGAGACCCAGTACTTC. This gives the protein CASCWEREPQETQYF.

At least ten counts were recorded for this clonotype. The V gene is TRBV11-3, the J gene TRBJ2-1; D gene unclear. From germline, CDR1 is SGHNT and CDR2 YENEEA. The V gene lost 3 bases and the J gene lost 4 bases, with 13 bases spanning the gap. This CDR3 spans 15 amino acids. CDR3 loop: CASSFLNSRYNEQFF. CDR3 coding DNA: TGTGCCAGCAGCTTCTTAAATAGCAGGTACAATGAGCAGTTCTTC.

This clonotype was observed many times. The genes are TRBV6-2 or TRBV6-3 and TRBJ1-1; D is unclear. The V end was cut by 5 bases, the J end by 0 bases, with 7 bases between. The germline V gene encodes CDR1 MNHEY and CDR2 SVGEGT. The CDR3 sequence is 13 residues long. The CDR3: CASSVTMNTEAFF. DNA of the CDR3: TGTGCCAGCAGTGTCACCATGAACACTGAAGCTTTCTTT.

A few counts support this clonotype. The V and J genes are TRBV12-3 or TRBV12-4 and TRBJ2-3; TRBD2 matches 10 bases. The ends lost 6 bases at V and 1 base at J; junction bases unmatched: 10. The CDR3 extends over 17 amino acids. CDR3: CASRLAGAPHGTDTQYF. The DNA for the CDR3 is TGTGCCAGCAGGCTAGCGGGGGCCCCCCATGGCACAGATACGCAGTATTTT.

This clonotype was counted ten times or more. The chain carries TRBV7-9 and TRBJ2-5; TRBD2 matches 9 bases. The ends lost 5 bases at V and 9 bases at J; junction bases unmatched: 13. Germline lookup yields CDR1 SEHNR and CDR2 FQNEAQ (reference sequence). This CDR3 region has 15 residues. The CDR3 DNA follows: TGTGCCAGCAGCCGAGGACTTAGCGGGGGTGATTCCCAGTACTTC. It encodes CASSRGLSGGDSQYF.

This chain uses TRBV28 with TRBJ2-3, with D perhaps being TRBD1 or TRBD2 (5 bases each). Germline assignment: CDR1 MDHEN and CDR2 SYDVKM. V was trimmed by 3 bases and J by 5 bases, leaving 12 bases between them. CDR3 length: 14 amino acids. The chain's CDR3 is CASSFGAGIDTQYF. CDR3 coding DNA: TGTGCCAGCAGTTTCGGGGCAGGGATAGATACGCAGTATTTT.

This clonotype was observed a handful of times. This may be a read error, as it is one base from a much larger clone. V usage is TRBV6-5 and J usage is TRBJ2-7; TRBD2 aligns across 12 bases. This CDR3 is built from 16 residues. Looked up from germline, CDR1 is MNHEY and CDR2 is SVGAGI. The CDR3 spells CANSPLRTSGVIEQYF. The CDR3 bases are TGTGCCAACAGTCCTTTAAGGACTAGCGGGGTCATCGAGCAGTACTTC.

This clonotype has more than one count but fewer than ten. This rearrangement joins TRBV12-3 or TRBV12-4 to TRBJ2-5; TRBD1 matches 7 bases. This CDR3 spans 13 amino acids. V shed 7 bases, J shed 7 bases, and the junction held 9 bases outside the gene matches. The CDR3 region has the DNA TGTGCCAGCACCATGACAGGGCGGGTGACCCAGTACTTC. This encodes CASTMTGRVTQYF.

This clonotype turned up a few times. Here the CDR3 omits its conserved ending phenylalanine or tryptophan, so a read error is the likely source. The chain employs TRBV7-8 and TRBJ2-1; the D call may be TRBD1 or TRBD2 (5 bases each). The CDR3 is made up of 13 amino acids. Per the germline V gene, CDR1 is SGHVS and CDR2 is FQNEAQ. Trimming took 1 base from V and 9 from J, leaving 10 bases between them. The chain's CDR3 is CASSLGGAGEQFS. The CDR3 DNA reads TGTGCCAGCAGCTTAGGGGGCGCGGGTGAGCAGTTCTCC.

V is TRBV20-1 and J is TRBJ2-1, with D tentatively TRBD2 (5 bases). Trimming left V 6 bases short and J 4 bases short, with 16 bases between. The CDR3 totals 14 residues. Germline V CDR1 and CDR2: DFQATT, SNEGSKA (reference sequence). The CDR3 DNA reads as TGCAGTGCCGGCGCTAGCCCGGGATACAATGAGCAGTTCTTC. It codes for CSAGASPGYNEQFF.

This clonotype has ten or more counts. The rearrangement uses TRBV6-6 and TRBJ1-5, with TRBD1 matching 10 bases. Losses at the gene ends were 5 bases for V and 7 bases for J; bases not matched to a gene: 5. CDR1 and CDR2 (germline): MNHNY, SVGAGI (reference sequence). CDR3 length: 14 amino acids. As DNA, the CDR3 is TGTGCCAGCAGTGGGGGGACAGGGGAACAGCCCCAGCATTTT. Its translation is CASSGGTGEQPQHF.

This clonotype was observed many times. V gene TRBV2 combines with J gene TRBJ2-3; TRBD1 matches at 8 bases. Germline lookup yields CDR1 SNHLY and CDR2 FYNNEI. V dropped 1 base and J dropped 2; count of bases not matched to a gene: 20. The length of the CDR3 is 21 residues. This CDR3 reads CASSEGRGHPTLPADTDTQYF. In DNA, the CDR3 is TGTGCCAGCAGTGAAGGCAGGGGGCACCCTACTCTCCCAGCAGACACAGATACGCAGTATTTT.

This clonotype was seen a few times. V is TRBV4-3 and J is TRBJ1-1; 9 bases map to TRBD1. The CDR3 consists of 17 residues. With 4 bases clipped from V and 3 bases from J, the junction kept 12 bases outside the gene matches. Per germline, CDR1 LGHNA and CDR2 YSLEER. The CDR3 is CASSRLTGGEGDTEAFF. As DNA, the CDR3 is TGCGCCAGCAGCCGGTTGACAGGGGGAGAGGGCGACACTGAAGCTTTCTTT.

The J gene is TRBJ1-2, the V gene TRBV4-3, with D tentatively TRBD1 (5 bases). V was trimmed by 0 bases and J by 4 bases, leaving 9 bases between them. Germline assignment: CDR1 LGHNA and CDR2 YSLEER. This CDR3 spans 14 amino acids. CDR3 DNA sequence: TGCGCCAGCAGCCAAGACTGGGGCTTCTATGGCTACACCTTC. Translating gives CASSQDWGFYGYTF.

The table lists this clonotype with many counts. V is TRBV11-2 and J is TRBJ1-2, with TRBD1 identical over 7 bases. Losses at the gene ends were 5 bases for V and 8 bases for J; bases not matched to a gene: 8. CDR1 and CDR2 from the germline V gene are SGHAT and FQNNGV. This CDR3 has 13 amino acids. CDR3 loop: CASSAQGTRGYTF. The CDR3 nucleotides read TGTGCCAGCAGCGCACAGGGGACACGCGGCTACACCTTC.

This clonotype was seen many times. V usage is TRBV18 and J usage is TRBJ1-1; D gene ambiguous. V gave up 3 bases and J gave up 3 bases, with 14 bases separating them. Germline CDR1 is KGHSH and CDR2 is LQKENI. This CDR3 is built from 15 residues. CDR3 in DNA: TGTGCCAGCTCACCTGGCTTGGGGAGGGACACTGAAGCTTTCTTT. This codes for CASSPGLGRDTEAFF.

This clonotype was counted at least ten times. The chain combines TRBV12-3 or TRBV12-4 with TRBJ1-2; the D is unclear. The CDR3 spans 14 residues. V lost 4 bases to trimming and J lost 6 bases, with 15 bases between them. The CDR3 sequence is CASSSDPVGDGYTF. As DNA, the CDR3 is TGTGCCAGCAGTTCAGACCCGGTCGGGGATGGCTACACCTTC.

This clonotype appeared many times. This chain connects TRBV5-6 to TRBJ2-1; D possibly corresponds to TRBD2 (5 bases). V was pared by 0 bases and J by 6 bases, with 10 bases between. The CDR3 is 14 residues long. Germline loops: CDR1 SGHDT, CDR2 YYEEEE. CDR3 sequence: CASSLERAGNEQFF. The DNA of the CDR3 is TGTGCCAGCAGCTTGGAAAGGGCGGGCAATGAGCAGTTCTTC.

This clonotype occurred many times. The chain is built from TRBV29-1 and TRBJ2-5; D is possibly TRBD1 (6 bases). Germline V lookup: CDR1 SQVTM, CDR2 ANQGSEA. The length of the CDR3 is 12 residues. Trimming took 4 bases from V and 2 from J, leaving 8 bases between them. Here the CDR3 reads CSVGGQQETQYF. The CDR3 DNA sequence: TGCAGCGTTGGAGGACAGCAAGAGACCCAGTACTTC.

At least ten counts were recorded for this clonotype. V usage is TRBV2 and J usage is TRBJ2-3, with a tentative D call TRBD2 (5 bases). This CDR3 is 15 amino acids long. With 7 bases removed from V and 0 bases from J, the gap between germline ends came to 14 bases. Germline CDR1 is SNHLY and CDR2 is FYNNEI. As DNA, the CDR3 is TGTGCCAGCAATGGCGGCGGGCTTAGCACAGATACGCAGTATTTT. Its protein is CASNGGGLSTDTQYF.

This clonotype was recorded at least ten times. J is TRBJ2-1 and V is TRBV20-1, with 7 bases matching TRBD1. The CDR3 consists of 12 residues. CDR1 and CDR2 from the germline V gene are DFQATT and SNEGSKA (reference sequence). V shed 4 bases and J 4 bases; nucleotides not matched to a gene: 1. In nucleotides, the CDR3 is TGCAGTGCTATACAGGGGTACAATGAGCAGTTCTTC. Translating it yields CSAIQGYNEQFF.

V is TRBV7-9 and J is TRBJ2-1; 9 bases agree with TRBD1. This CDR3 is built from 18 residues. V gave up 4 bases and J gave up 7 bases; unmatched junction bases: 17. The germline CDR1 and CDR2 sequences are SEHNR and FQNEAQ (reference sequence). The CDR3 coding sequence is TGTGCCAGCAGCTGGGCCCAACTCGGGACAGGGTTGTTGAATGAGCAGTTCTTC. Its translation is CASSWAQLGTGLLNEQFF.

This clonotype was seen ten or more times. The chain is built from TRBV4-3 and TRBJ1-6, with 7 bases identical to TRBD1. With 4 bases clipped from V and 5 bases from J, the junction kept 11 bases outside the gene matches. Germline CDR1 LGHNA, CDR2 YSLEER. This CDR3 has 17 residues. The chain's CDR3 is CASSRLTGNPDNSPLHF. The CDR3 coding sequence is TGCGCCAGCAGCCGCCTGACAGGGAACCCCGATAATTCACCCCTCCACTTT.

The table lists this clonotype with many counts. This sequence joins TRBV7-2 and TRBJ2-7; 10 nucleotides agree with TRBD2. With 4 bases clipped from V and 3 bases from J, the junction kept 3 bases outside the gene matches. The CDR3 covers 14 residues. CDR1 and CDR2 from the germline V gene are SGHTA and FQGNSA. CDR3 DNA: TGTGCCAGCAGCTACGGACTAGCGGTCTACGAGCAGTACTTC. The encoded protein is CASSYGLAVYEQYF. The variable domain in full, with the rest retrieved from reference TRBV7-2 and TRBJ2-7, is GAGVSQSPSNKVTEKGKDVELRCDPISGHTALYWYRQSLGQGLEFLIYFQGNSAPDKSGLPSDRFSAERTGGSVSTLTIQRTQQEDSAVYLCASSYGLAVYEQYFGPGTRLTVT.

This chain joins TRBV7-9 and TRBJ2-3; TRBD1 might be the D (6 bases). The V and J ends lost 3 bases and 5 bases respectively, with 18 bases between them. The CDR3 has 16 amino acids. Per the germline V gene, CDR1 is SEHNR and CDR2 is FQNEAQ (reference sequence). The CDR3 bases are TGTGCCAGCAGCTTCCTCCAGGGGTCGATGGAAGATACGCAGTATTTT. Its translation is CASSFLQGSMEDTQYF. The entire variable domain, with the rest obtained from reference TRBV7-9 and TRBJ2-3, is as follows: DTGVSQNPRHKITKRGQNVTFRCDPISEHNRLYWYRQTLGQGPEFLTYFQNEAQLEKSRLLSDRFSAERPKGSFSTLEIQRTEQGDSAMYLCASSFLQGSMEDTQYFGPGTRLTVL.

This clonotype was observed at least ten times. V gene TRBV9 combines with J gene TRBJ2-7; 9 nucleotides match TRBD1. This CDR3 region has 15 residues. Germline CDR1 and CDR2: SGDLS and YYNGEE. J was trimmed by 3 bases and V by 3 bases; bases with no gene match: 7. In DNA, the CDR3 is TGTGCCAGCAGCGAGGGACAGGGAGTAATCTACGAGCAGTACTTC. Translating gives CASSEGQGVIYEQYF. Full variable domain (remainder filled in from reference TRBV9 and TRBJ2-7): DSGVTQTPKHLITATGQRVTLRCSPRSGDLSVYWYQQSLDQGLQFLIQYYNGEERAKGNILERFSAQQFPDLHSELNLSSLELGDSALYFCASSEGQGVIYEQYFGPGTRLTVT.